What follows are 2 T cell receptor beta chains derived from one specimen sequenced in a study of neoadjuvant anti-PD-1 for oral cavity cancer. Libraries were prepared by immunoSEQ multiplex PCR; TCRdb keeps only in-frame clonotypes and omits some of them. In the table there are about 15,000 clones, 70% to 75% of which are singletons. The material was PBMCs, obtained before nivolumab (anti-PD-1) treatment. The receptor set was obtained from a person between 35 and 79 years old with oral cavity squamous cell carcinoma.

The chain's CDR3 is CASSEDRGSGNTIYF. Here the CDR3 DNA reads TGTGCCAGCTCAGAAGACAGGGGATCTGGAAACACCATATATTTT. The chain joins TRBV18 to TRBJ1-3; TRBD1 aligns across 8 bases. Germline V gene lookup returns CDR1 KGHSH and CDR2 LQKENI. CDR3 length equals 15 residues. Germline trimming cut 5 bases from V and 1 base from J; bases unmatched to any gene: 4.

This clone showed up just a few times. This sequence joins TRBV7-9 and TRBJ2-1, with TRBD1 matching over 8 bases. The V gene end was trimmed by 5 bases and the J gene end by 6 bases; junction bases not matched to a gene: 9. Germline CDR1 SEHNR, CDR2 FQNEAQ (reference sequence). The CDR3 has 15 residues. This CDR3 reads CASSDRGRAGNEQFF. The DNA for the CDR3 is TGTGCCAGCAGCGACAGGGGTCGGGCAGGCAATGAGCAGTTCTTC.